The table lists the clone carrying this T cell receptor beta chain with many counts. Germline V CDR1 and CDR2: SNHLY, FYNNEI. Trimming at V came to 7 bases and at J to 10 bases, leaving 10 bases not matched to a gene. The CDR3 has 13 amino acids. TCR beta CDR3 regions were amplified from RNA. The study used the HTBI primer set for a first-round RT-PCR of the TCR CDR3. Each CDR3 protein gets one entry after TCRdb re-called the multiplex PCR reads with MiXCR. The sample yields about 590,000 distinct CDR3 sequences, approximately 15% seen once. Based on clinical symptoms, serum thyroxine and TRAb, thyroid ultrasound and orbital computed tomography, diagnoses were reached. This entry belongs to a study of T cells in Graves' hyperthyroidism and ophthalmopathy.

Sequencing was performed on blood. The sequence derives from a woman aged 18-29 years with Graves' ophthalmopathy. The chain recombines TRBV2 with TRBJ2-1, with 7 positions matching TRBD2. For the CDR3, the DNA is TGTGCCAGCACGGCCTACGAACTAGCGGAGCAGTTCTTC. This encodes CASTAYELAEQFF.